Each of the 15 T cell receptor beta chains below was sequenced from the same sample in a study of cytomegalovirus exposure and HLA in healthy donors (dated by TCRdb to the late 2010s). The method behind the library was the immunoSEQ multiplex PCR assay. For the multiplex PCR, a mixture combining 60 forward primers for TCR Vbeta segments and 13 reverse primers for TCR Jbeta segments was used. TCRdb took over this immuneACCESS table, retaining in-frame rearrangements with V and J assigned. Such tables are incomplete; in checked studies, under half of the missing clones stem from an unresolved V gene, and the remainder is unexplained. Within this sample are roughly 180,000 clones, with roughly 80% of them counted one time only. In total, the top ten clones hold approximately 2.3% of the sample. Source material: PBMCs. The origin of the receptors is a male donor in good health and CMV-seronegative.

This chain uses TRBV9 with TRBJ2-1; D unclear. Germline CDR1 is SGDLS and CDR2 is YYNGEE. V lost 4 bases and J lost 10, with 12 bases in between. The CDR3 is 12 amino acids. The CDR3 loop is CASSQINSEQFF. The CDR3 bases are TGTGCCAGCAGCCAAATTAACTCAGAGCAGTTCTTC. The complete variable domain, with remaining parts taken from reference TRBV9 and TRBJ2-1, reads DSGVTQTPKHLITATGQRVTLRCSPRSGDLSVYWYQQSLDQGLQFLIQYYNGEERAKGNILERFSAQQFPDLHSELNLSSLELGDSALYFCASSQINSEQFFGPGTRLTVL.

V is TRBV4-3 and J is TRBJ1-4, with TRBD1 matching 8 bases. The V and J ends lost 4 bases and 7 bases, in that order; junction bases with no gene match: 11. CDR3 size: 16 residues. Germline V gene lookup returns CDR1 LGHNA and CDR2 YSLEER. CDR3 region: CASSLGQGSTLEKLFF. The CDR3 coding sequence is TGCGCCAGCAGCCTAGGACAGGGTAGTACTCTTGAAAAACTGTTTTTT.

The chain has TRBV5-1 and TRBJ2-2; 8 nucleotides align to TRBD2. Trimming at V came to 5 bases and at J to 2 bases, leaving 5 bases not matched to a gene. The germline V gene has CDR1 SGHRS and CDR2 YFSETQ. The CDR3 consists of 15 residues. The CDR3 here is CASRGGLDNTGELFF. In DNA form, the CDR3 reads TGCGCCAGCAGGGGGGGACTAGATAACACCGGGGAGCTGTTTTTT.

Comments on this clone: Other DNA sequences in the same sample also yield this CDR3. This chain joins TRBV7-9 and TRBJ2-1; tentatively, D is TRBD2 (5 bases). With 1 base removed from V and 0 bases from J, the gap between germline ends came to 10 bases. Germline loops: CDR1 SEHNR, CDR2 FQNEAQ (reference sequence). The CDR3 runs 16 residues. The CDR3 spells CASSLGTSSSYNEQFF. The DNA for the CDR3 is TGTGCCAGCAGCTTAGGGACTTCAAGCTCCTACAATGAGCAGTTCTTC.

The rearrangement links TRBV5-1 to TRBJ2-5; D may be TRBD2 (5 bases). Germline values: CDR1 SGHRS, CDR2 YFSETQ. This CDR3 contains 14 residues. V shed 2 bases and J shed 1 base, with 9 bases lying between them. CDR3 loop: CASSLPGIQETQYF. Here the CDR3 DNA reads TGCGCCAGCAGCTTACCGGGGATCCAAGAGACCCAGTACTTC.

The V and J genes are TRBV7-9 and TRBJ2-2, with TRBD2 matching 11 bases. V dropped 2 bases and J dropped 5; count of bases not matched to a gene: 1. The germline V gene encodes CDR1 SEHNR and CDR2 FQNEAQ (reference sequence). CDR3 size: 15 residues. The CDR3 region is CASSLRTSGTGELFF. CDR3 sequence (DNA): TGTGCCAGCAGCTTAAGGACTAGCGGGACCGGGGAGCTGTTTTTT.

The chain carries TRBV19 and TRBJ2-1; 9 bases map to TRBD2. V shed 4 bases, J shed 8 bases, and the junction held 3 bases outside the gene matches. The CDR3 totals 13 residues. CDR1 is LNHDA and CDR2 is SQIVND in the germline V gene (reference sequence). CDR3 sequence: CASSRGGGDEQFF. CDR3 DNA: TGTGCCAGTAGTAGGGGCGGGGGGGATGAGCAGTTCTTC.

The CDR3 nucleotides read TGCGCCAGCAGCCCGGACAGTAACTATGGCTACACCTTC. Amino acid sequence: CASSPDSNYGYTF. The chain recombines TRBV5-1 with TRBJ1-2, with D possibly TRBD1 on 6 matching bases. Trimming left V 4 bases short and J 1 base short, with 8 bases between. CDR3 length equals 13 residues. Germline CDR1 and CDR2: SGHRS and YFSETQ.

The CDR3 nucleotides read TGTGCAAGTCGCCCGTTACTAGTCGGTGTTGCGGGACAGTTTAGCGAGCAGTACTTC. It is translated as CASRPLLVGVAGQFSEQYF. The chain recombines TRBV12-2 with TRBJ2-7; whether TRBD1, the table's D call, matches the DNA was not checked. TRBV12-2 is marked as a pseudogene. This CDR3 has 19 amino acids.

The V call is TRBV28, the J call TRBJ2-5; weak D call: TRBD2 (5 bases). Germline V gene data show CDR1 as MDHEN and CDR2 as SYDVKM. CDR3 size: 15 residues. The germline V and J ends were trimmed by 4 bases and 4 bases, with 16 bases remaining between them. The CDR3 loop is CASSSLRGLTETQYF. The CDR3 DNA reads as TGTGCCAGCAGTTCCCTACGCGGGTTAACAGAGACCCAGTACTTC.

V is TRBV5-4 and J is TRBJ2-6; D not certain. The CDR3 loop spans 15 amino acids. Germline CDR1 is SGHNT and CDR2 is YYREEE (reference sequence). The germline V and J ends were trimmed by 0 bases and 0 bases, with 4 bases remaining between them. Here the CDR3 reads CASSLVISGANVLTF. CDR3 sequence (DNA): TGTGCCAGCAGCTTGGTAATCTCTGGGGCCAACGTCCTGACTTTC.

V is TRBV7-9 and J is TRBJ1-6, with no clear D. This CDR3 region has 14 residues. Germline values: CDR1 SEHNR, CDR2 FQNEAQ (reference sequence). V lost 10 bases, J lost 4 bases, and 14 bases lay in between. In DNA, the CDR3 is TGTGCCACCTCGCGCGGTGATTATAATTCACCCCTCCACTTT. Its translation: CATSRGDYNSPLHF.

CDR3 coding DNA: TGCGCCAGCAGCCAAGATCTCCAGGTCCCCTATGGCTACACCTTC. Translating gives CASSQDLQVPYGYTF. The genes are TRBV4-3 and TRBJ1-2, with D hard to call. Trimming shortened V by 0 bases and J by 4 bases, and 12 bases separated the two germline ends. CDR1 and CDR2 from the germline V gene are LGHNA and YSLEER. The CDR3 is 15 residues long.

J is TRBJ1-1 and V is TRBV10-3; D is ambiguous. The CDR3 runs to 14 residues. Germline V gene lookup returns CDR1 ENHRY and CDR2 SYGVKD. V was cut by 0 bases and J by 1 base, with 6 bases left in between. Here the CDR3 reads CAISESASNTEAFF. In DNA, the CDR3 is TGTGCCATCAGTGAGTCGGCTTCGAACACTGAAGCTTTCTTT.

V is TRBV28 and J is TRBJ2-5; maybe TRBD2 (6 bases). Germline CDR1 MDHEN, CDR2 SYDVKM. Trimming removed 5 bases at V and 3 bases at J, with 16 bases between. The CDR3 loop spans 15 amino acids. In nucleotides, the CDR3 is TGTGCCAGCAGTACTATCGGGACTCACGAAGAGACCCAGTACTTC. The encoded protein is CASSTIGTHEETQYF. The entire variable domain, with the rest obtained from reference TRBV28 and TRBJ2-5, is as follows: DVKVTQSSRYLVKRTGEKVFLECVQDMDHENMFWYRQDPGLGLRLIYFSYDVKMKEKGDIPEGYSVSREKKERFSLILESASTNQTSMYLCASSTIGTHEETQYFGPGTRLLVL.